This T cell receptor (beta chain) was identified in a study of T cells after posttransplantation cyclophosphamide. The study, taken as a whole, reports: TRB overlap between skin or GI tissue T cells and blood was limited. Recipient CMV seropositivity and CMV reactivation strongly tracked TRB clonality. Donor-recipient repertoire similarity was low at 1-2 months, rising over year one.

Method: immunoSEQ multiplex PCR; TCRdb's copy keeps in-frame clones and lacks some. The data show tens of thousands of clones, 92% seen once. Turning to this clone: Its antigen is unknown.

Peripheral blood was collected from the related graft donor on the marrow donation day. CDR1 is SEHNR and CDR2 is FQNEAQ in the germline V gene (reference sequence). The CDR3 covers 16 residues. V lost 5 bases and J lost 1, with 12 bases in between. The rearrangement links TRBV7-9 to TRBJ2-6, with D hard to call. Sample: PBMCs. The TCR originated in a woman aged 45-59 years in good health and a related stem cell transplant donor. This CDR3 reads CASSLSLPSGANVLTF. DNA of the CDR3: TGTGCCAGCAGCCTATCCCTTCCTTCTGGGGCCAACGTCCTGACTTTC. Supplemented by reference TRBV7-9 and TRBJ2-6, the full variable domain reads DTGVSQNPRHKITKRGQNVTFRCDPISEHNRLYWYRQTLGQGPEFLTYFQNEAQLEKSRLLSDRFSAERPKGSFSTLEIQRTEQGDSAMYLCASSLSLPSGANVLTFGAGSRLTVL.